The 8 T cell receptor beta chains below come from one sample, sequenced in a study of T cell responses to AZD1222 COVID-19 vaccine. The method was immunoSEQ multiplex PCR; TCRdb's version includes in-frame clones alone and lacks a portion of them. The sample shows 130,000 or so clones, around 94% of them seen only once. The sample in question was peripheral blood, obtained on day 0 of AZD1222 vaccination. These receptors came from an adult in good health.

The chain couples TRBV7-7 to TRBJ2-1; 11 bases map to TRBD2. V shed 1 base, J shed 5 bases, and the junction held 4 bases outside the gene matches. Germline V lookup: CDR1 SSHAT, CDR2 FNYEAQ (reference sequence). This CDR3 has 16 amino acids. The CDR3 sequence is CASSLVAGGSNNEQFF. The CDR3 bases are TGTGCCAGCAGCTTAGTAGCGGGAGGGTCCAACAATGAGCAGTTCTTC.

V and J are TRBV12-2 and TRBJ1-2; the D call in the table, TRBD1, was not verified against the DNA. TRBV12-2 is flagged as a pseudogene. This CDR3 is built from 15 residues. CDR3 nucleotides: TGTGCAAGTCTCCAATGTCGGGGACAGGGCTATGGCTACACCTTC. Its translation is CASLQCRGQGYGYTF.

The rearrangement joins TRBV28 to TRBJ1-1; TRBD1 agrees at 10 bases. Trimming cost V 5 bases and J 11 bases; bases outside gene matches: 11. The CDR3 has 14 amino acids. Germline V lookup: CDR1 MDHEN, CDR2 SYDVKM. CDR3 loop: CASSAPGQGTSAFF. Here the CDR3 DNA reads TGTGCCAGCAGTGCCCCGGGACAGGGGACATCGGCTTTCTTT.

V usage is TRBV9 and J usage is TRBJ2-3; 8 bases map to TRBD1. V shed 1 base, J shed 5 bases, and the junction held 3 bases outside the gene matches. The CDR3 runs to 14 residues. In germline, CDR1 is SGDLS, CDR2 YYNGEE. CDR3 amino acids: CASSVQGAEDTQYF. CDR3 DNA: TGTGCCAGCAGCGTACAGGGGGCTGAAGATACGCAGTATTTT.

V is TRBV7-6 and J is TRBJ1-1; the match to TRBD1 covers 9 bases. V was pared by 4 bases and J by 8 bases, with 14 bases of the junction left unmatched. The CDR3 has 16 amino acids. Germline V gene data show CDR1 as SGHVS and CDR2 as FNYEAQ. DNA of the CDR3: TGTGCCAGCAGCTCAATAGCGGGAAACAGGGGGCGCGAAGCTTTCTTT. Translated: CASSSIAGNRGREAFF.

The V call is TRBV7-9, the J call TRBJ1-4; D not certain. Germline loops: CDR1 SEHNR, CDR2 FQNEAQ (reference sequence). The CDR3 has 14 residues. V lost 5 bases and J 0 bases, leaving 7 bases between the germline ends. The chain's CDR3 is CASSLVSTNEKLFF. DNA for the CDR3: TGTGCCAGCAGCCTGGTCTCAACTAATGAAAAACTGTTTTTT.

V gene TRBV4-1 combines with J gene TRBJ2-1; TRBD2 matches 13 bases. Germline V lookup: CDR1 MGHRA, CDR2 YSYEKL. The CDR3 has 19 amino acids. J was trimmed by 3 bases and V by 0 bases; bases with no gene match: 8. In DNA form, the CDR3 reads TGCGCCAGCAGCCAAGAGAACGGACTAGCGGGGGTAGGCTACAATGAGCAGTTCTTC. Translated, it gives CASSQENGLAGVGYNEQFF.

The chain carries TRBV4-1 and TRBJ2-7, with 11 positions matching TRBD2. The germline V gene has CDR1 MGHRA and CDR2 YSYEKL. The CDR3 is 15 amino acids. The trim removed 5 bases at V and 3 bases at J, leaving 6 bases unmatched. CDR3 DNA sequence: TGCGCCAGCAGCGAGAAGGGACTAGCGGACTACGAGCAGTACTTC. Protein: CASSEKGLADYEQYF.